Presented here are 23 T cell receptor beta chains from one specimen sequenced in a study of T cells after yellow fever vaccination. TCRdb used MiXCR to reprocess the 5' RACE reads, holding one entry per CDR3 protein. The data hold about 160,000 distinct CDR3 sequences, with more than 5.5% observed a single time. The sequences come from CD4+ T cells sorted from PBMCs, collected 5 days after the first yellow fever vaccination. The source of these receptors is a man aged 18-30 years who received the YFV17D yellow fever vaccine.

This clonotype was seen repeatedly, ten times or more. The chain uses TRBV6-2 or TRBV6-3 and TRBJ2-3; 7 bases align to TRBD2. The CDR3 has 16 amino acids. V lost 5 bases to trimming and J lost 0 bases; unmatched junction nucleotides: 8. Germline loops: CDR1 MNHEY, CDR2 SVGEGT. The CDR3 DNA reads TGTGCCAGCAGTCCTCAGCGGGGCCTAAGCACAGATACGCAGTATTTT. Residues: CASSPQRGLSTDTQYF.

This clonotype has ten or more counts. The chain combines TRBV18 with TRBJ1-1, with TRBD1 matching 7 bases. The trim removed 5 bases at V and 4 bases at J, leaving 13 bases unmatched. The germline V gene has CDR1 KGHSH and CDR2 LQKENI. There are 16 residues in the CDR3. As DNA, the CDR3 is TGTGCCAGCTCATCGATACCTTCAGGGGGAGGCACTGAAGCTTTCTTT. The encoded protein is CASSSIPSGGGTEAFF.

This clonotype came up many times. The chain has TRBV20-1 and TRBJ1-1; D uncertain. This CDR3 is 12 amino acids long. CDR1 DFQATT and CDR2 SNEGSKA come from the germline V gene (reference sequence). V was cut by 4 bases and J by 0 bases, with 6 bases left in between. This chain's CDR3 is CSANRVNTEAFF. The CDR3 region has the DNA TGCAGTGCTAATCGGGTGAACACTGAAGCTTTCTTT.

This clonotype was counted at least ten times. The chain joins TRBV20-1 to TRBJ1-2, with D unclear. CDR3 size: 12 residues. The germline V gene encodes CDR1 DFQATT and CDR2 SNEGSKA (reference sequence). V shed 4 bases and J shed 4 bases, with 10 bases lying between them. The DNA of the CDR3 is TGCAGTGCTACCCCAACCCTCTATGGCTACACCTTC. This sequence encodes CSATPTLYGYTF.

This clonotype was detected ten times or more. V gene TRBV20-1 combines with J gene TRBJ2-2; weak D call: TRBD1 (5 bases). Germline values: CDR1 DFQATT, CDR2 SNEGSKA (reference sequence). The CDR3 is 12 amino acids. V was shortened by 5 bases and J by 8 bases, with 12 bases between the two germline ends. DNA for the CDR3: TGCAGTGCTCGACAGCCCGGGGGGGAGCTGTTTTTT. As protein: CSARQPGGELFF.

This rearrangement joins TRBV2 to TRBJ2-1; D is unclear. The CDR3 consists of 14 residues. Germline assignment: CDR1 SNHLY and CDR2 FYNNEI. The V gene lost 7 bases and the J gene lost 5 bases, with 15 bases spanning the gap. Here the CDR3 reads CASMTSEIHNEQFF. Here the CDR3 DNA reads TGTGCCAGCATGACTTCTGAGATCCACAATGAGCAGTTCTTC.

Comment on this clonotype: A much larger clone is a single base away; this may be a read error. The J gene is TRBJ2-2, the V gene TRBV28, with D perhaps matching TRBD2 (7 bases). Germline V lookup: CDR1 MDHEN, CDR2 SYDVKM. CDR3 length equals 18 residues. As DNA, the CDR3 is TGTGCCAGCAGTCCGCAAGGGGGGCGGGGGATGAACACCTGGGAGCTGTTTTTT. Amino acid sequence: CASSPQGGRGMNTWELFF.

This clonotype came up many times. The chain combines TRBV5-3 with TRBJ1-2, with 8 bases matching TRBD1. TRBV5-3 is labeled an ORF, and its function is uncertain. Trimming cost V 2 bases and J 2 bases; bases outside gene matches: 14. CDR3 length: 18 residues. The CDR3 protein is CARSFQDLDRAKNYGYTF. The CDR3 coding sequence is TGTGCCAGAAGCTTTCAGGACTTGGACAGGGCGAAGAACTATGGCTACACCTTC.

This clonotype has at least ten counts. V gene TRBV4-1 combines with J gene TRBJ2-3, with D perhaps TRBD2 (7 bases). The V end lost 2 bases, the J end lost 7 bases, and 22 bases lay between the germline ends. Germline loops: CDR1 MGHRA, CDR2 YSYEKL. The CDR3 is 17 amino acids. The CDR3 region is CASSQRGEGPRGHTQYF. The CDR3, as DNA: TGCGCCAGCAGCCAAAGGGGGGAGGGTCCGAGGGGCCATACGCAGTATTTT.

This clonotype was detected a few times. The chain combines TRBV24-1 with TRBJ1-2; no clear D. CDR1 and CDR2 (germline): KGHDR, SFDVKD. V was clipped by 4 bases and J by 8 bases, with 16 bases between them. This CDR3 region has 14 residues. CDR3 bases: TGTGCCACCAGTGACCCGACCTCGGCAGAAGGCTACACCTTC. This gives the protein CATSDPTSAEGYTF.

This clonotype was observed many times. This chain links TRBV27 with TRBJ2-5, with a tentative D call TRBD1 (6 bases). Germline V lookup: CDR1 MNHEY, CDR2 SMNVEV (reference sequence). This CDR3 is 16 amino acids long. Trimming removed 0 bases at V and 3 bases at J, with 14 bases between. The CDR3 spells CASSLSRARGEETQYF. DNA for the CDR3: TGTGCCAGCAGTTTATCGAGGGCCAGGGGAGAAGAGACCCAGTACTTC.

The sample holds a few counts of this clonotype. This chain joins TRBV2 and TRBJ2-3; the D is unclear. CDR1 and CDR2 from the germline V gene are SNHLY and FYNNEI. V lost 1 base and J lost 2, with 10 bases in between. This CDR3 is built from 15 residues. The CDR3 reads CASSEGRQTTDTQYF. CDR3 coding DNA: TGTGCCAGCAGTGAAGGGCGGCAGACCACAGATACGCAGTATTTT.

This clonotype was picked up many times. The chain joins TRBV6-5 to TRBJ1-4; D unresolved. V gave up 0 bases and J gave up 6 bases, with 14 bases separating them. There are 16 residues in the CDR3. Germline V gene sequence: CDR1 MNHEY, CDR2 SVGAGI. CDR3 nucleotides: TGTGCCAGCAGTTACTCGGTAATTCCAAGCTATGAAAAACTGTTTTTT. This sequence encodes CASSYSVIPSYEKLFF.

This clonotype was picked up a small number of times. J is TRBJ2-1 and V is TRBV12-3 or TRBV12-4, with TRBD2 matching over 12 bases. The V and J ends lost 7 bases and 4 bases, in that order; junction bases with no gene match: 5. The CDR3 totals 15 residues. The CDR3: CASNKGTSGYNEQFF. The CDR3 DNA reads TGTGCCAGCAACAAAGGGACTAGCGGGTACAATGAGCAGTTCTTC.

This clonotype was seen a few times. This sequence joins TRBV6-1 and TRBJ2-5; TRBD1 matches at 8 bases. V lost 4 bases, J lost 1 base, and 11 bases stayed unmatched. This CDR3 region has 17 residues. Germline V gives CDR1 MNHNS, CDR2 SASEGT. The CDR3 nucleotides read TGTGCCAGCAGTGGCCTTCTCCTCGGACAGGGCCAAGAGACCCAGTACTTC. Translated, it gives CASSGLLLGQGQETQYF.

This clonotype was counted between two and nine times. The rearrangement links TRBV5-1 to TRBJ1-4; D is possibly TRBD1 (6 bases). This CDR3 spans 17 amino acids. V was shortened by 3 bases and J by 2 bases, with 17 bases between the two germline ends. From germline, CDR1 is SGHRS and CDR2 YFSETQ. CDR3: CASSSFPTGSTNEKLFF. CDR3 nucleotides: TGCGCCAGCAGCTCCTTCCCCACAGGGTCCACTAATGAAAAACTGTTTTTT.

This clonotype has at least ten counts. The genes are TRBV3-1 and TRBJ2-4; D gene unclear. This CDR3 contains 14 residues. Germline CDR1 LGHDT, CDR2 YNNKEL (reference sequence). Trimming pared 0 bases from V and 11 bases from J, leaving 14 bases between. CDR3 nucleotides: TGTGCCAGCAGCCAAGACCCGGTTTACGGTGTTCAGTACTTC. Amino acid sequence: CASSQDPVYGVQYF.

This clonotype was counted many times. The CDR3 loop reads CASSPGLRSYNSPLHF. The CDR3 DNA sequence: TGTGCCAGTAGTCCCGGACTTCGCTCCTATAATTCACCCCTCCACTTT. The J gene is TRBJ1-6, the V gene TRBV19; D unresolved. The V gene lost 5 bases and the J gene lost 0 bases, with 11 bases spanning the gap. Germline-derived CDR1 and CDR2 are LNHDA and SQIVND (reference sequence). The CDR3 has 16 residues.

The chain has TRBV7-8 and TRBJ2-7, with TRBD1 as a possible D gene (5 bases). Between the trimmed V and J ends, which lost 5 bases and 4 bases, there was a span of 15 bases. This CDR3 spans 14 amino acids. Per germline, CDR1 SGHVS and CDR2 FQNEAQ. DNA of the CDR3: TGTGCCAGCAGCCTAAATCAGGGTTTGTACGAGCAGTACGTC. This gives the protein CASSLNQGLYEQYV.

This clonotype was detected ten times or more. The chain's CDR3 is CASSIDRITGELFF. The CDR3 nucleotides read TGTGCCAGTAGTATAGACAGAATCACCGGGGAGCTGTTTTTT. The chain carries TRBV19 and TRBJ2-2; D gene ambiguous. Deletions cut 0 bases from V and 4 bases from J, with 6 bases between. Germline assignment: CDR1 LNHDA and CDR2 SQIVND (reference sequence). The length of the CDR3 is 14 residues.

This clonotype came up many times. CDR3 bases: TGTGCCAGCAGCTTTTATAGCGGGGAGCTGTTTTTT. Protein: CASSFYSGELFF. This rearrangement joins TRBV5-6 to TRBJ2-2; D gene uncertain. CDR3 length: 12 residues. The V end was cut by 2 bases, the J end by 7 bases, with 6 bases between. CDR1 SGHDT and CDR2 YYEEEE come from the germline V gene.

This clonotype has more than one count but fewer than ten. This chain joins TRBV6-5 and TRBJ1-2; 8 bases line up with TRBD1. V was pared by 4 bases and J by 3 bases, with 7 bases of the junction left unmatched. The CDR3 length is 15 residues. Germline values: CDR1 MNHEY, CDR2 SVGAGI. CDR3 in DNA: TGTGCCAGCAGTTTCGGGGTACAGGGGGACTATGGCTACACCTTC. As protein: CASSFGVQGDYGYTF.

This clonotype appeared many times. The chain joins TRBV6-5 to TRBJ2-1; 9 positions match TRBD2. The CDR3 is 17 residues long. The germline V gene has CDR1 MNHEY and CDR2 SVGAGI. Trimming removed 0 bases from V and 4 bases from J; junction bases left unmatched: 7. CDR3 coding DNA: TGTGCCAGCAGTTACTCTCCTCCTAGCGGGGTGTACAATGAGCAGTTCTTC. Its translation is CASSYSPPSGVYNEQFF.